This TCR beta chain was captured by sequencing in a study of regulatory T cells in long-lasting Graves disease. Time point in this sample: persistent/refractory GD, antithyroid drugs over 5 years with positive TRAb. PBMC-extracted RNA yielded the TCR library. Germline-derived CDR1 and CDR2 are SGHTA and FQGNSA. V was cut by 4 bases and J by 2 bases, with 9 bases left in between. CDR3 length equals 14 residues. Through Arm-PCR of CDR3 regions and iRepertoire HTBI primers, TCR beta libraries were built. One entry per CDR3 protein results from TCRdb running MiXCR on the multiplex PCR reads. Here the sample spans hundreds of thousands of distinct CDR3 sequences, about 20% being singletons.

The chain is built from TRBV7-2 and TRBJ1-3; D not certain. Sequenced here: peripheral blood mononuclear cells (PBMCs), sampled when the disease was refractory, from a patient treated with antithyroid drugs. The source is a female donor with Graves disease. CDR3 coding DNA: TGTGCCAGCAGCTCCGGGTCGACTGGAAACACCATATATTTT. Translation: CASSSGSTGNTIYF.